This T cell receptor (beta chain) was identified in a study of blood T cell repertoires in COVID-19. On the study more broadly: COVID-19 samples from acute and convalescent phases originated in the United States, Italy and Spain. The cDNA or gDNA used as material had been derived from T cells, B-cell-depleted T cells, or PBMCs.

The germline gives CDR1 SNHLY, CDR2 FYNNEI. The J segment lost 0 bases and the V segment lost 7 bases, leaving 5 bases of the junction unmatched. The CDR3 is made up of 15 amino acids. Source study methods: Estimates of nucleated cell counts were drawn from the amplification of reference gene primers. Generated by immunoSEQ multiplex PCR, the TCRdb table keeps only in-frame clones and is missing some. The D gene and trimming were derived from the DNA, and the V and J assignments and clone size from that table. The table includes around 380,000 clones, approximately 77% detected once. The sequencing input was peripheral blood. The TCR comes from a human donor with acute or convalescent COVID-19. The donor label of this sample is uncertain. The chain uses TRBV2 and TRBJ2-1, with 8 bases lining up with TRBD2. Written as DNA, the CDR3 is TGTGCCAGCAAGTTCAGCGGGAGCTCCTACAATGAGCAGTTCTTC. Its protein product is CASKFSGSSYNEQFF.